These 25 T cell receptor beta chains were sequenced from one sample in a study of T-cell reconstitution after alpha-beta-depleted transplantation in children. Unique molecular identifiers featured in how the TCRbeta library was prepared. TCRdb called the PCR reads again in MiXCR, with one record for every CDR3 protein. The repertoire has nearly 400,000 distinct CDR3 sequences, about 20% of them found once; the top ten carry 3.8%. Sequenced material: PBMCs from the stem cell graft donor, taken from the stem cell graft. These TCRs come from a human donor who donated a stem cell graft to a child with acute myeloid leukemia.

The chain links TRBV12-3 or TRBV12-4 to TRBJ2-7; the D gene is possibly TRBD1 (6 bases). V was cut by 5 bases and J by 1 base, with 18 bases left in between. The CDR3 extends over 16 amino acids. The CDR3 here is CASSPRSRGVSYEQYF. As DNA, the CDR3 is TGTGCCAGCAGTCCGAGGTCCAGGGGCGTATCCTACGAGCAGTACTTC.

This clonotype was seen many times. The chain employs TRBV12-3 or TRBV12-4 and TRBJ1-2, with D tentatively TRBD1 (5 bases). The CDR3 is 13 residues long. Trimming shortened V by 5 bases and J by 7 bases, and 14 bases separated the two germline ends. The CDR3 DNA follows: TGTGCCAGCAGTCGACGGGACGTACCTGGCTACACCTTC. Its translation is CASSRRDVPGYTF.

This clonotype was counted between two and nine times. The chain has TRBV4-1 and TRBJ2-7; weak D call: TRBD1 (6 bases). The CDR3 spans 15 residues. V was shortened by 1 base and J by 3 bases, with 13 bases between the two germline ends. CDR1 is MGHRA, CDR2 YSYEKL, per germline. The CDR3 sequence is CASSQVLTGIYEQYF. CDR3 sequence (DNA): TGCGCCAGCAGCCAAGTATTGACAGGAATCTACGAGCAGTACTTC.

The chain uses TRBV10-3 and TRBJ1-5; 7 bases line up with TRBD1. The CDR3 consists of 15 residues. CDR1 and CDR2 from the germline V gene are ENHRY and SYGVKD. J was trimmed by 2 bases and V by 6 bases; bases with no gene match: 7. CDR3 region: CAIRPQGSGNQPQHF. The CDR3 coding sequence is TGTGCCATCAGACCACAGGGGTCCGGCAATCAGCCCCAGCATTTT.

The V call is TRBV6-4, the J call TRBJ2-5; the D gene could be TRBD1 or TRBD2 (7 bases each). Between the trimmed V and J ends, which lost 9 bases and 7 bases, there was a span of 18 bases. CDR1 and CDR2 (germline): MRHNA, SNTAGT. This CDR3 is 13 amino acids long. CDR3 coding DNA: TGTGCCAGTACGAACGACAGGGAGGGGACCCAGTACTTC. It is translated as CASTNDREGTQYF.

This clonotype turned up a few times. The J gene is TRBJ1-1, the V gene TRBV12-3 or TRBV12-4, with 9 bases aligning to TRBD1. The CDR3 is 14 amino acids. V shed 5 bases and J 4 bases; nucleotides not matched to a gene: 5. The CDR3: CASSPTGGGTEAFF. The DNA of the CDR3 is TGTGCCAGCAGTCCCACAGGGGGCGGCACTGAAGCTTTCTTT.

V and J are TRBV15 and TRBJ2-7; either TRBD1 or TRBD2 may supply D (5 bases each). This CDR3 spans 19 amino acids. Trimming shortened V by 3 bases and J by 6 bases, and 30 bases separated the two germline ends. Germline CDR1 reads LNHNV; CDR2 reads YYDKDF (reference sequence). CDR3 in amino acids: CATSSMVGTGEKADIEQYF. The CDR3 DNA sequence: TGTGCCACCAGCAGCATGGTGGGGACCGGGGAAAAAGCAGATATCGAGCAGTACTTC. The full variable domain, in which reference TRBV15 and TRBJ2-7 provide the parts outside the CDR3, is DAMVIQNPRYQVTQFGKPVTLSCSQTLNHNVMYWYQQKSSQAPKLLFHYYDKDFNNEADTPDNFQSRRPNTSFCFLDIRSPGLGDTAMYLCATSSMVGTGEKADIEQYFGPGTRLTVT.

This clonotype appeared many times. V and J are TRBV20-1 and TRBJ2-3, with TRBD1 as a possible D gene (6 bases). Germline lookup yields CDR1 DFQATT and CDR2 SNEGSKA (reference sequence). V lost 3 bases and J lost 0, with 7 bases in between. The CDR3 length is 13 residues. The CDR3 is CSARDSSTDTQYF. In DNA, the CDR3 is TGCAGTGCTAGGGACAGTAGCACAGATACGCAGTATTTT.

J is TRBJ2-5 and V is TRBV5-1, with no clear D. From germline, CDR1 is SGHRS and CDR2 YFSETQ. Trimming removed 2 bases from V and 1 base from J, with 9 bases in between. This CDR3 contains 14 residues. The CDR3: CASSFSRAQETQYF. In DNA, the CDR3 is TGCGCCAGCAGCTTTTCCCGGGCCCAAGAGACCCAGTACTTC.

This CDR3 reads CASSLAGTDLYNEQFF. CDR3 nucleotides: TGTGCCAGCAGCTTAGCCGGGACAGACCTCTACAATGAGCAGTTCTTC. The rearrangement uses TRBV7-9 and TRBJ2-1; the match to TRBD1 covers 7 bases. Germline lookup yields CDR1 SEHNR and CDR2 FQNEAQ (reference sequence). Losses at the gene ends were 0 bases for V and 3 bases for J; bases not matched to a gene: 5. The CDR3 loop spans 16 amino acids.

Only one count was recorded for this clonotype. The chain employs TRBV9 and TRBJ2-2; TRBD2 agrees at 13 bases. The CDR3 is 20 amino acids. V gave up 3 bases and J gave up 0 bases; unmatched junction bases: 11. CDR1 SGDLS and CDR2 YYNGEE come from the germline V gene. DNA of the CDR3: TGTGCCAGCAGCGAGCTGCCCTGGACTAGCGGGAGATCGAACACCGGGGAGCTGTTTTTT. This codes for CASSELPWTSGRSNTGELFF. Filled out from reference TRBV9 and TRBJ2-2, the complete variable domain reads DSGVTQTPKHLITATGQRVTLRCSPRSGDLSVYWYQQSLDQGLQFLIQYYNGEERAKGNILERFSAQQFPDLHSELNLSSLELGDSALYFCASSELPWTSGRSNTGELFFGEGSRLTVL.

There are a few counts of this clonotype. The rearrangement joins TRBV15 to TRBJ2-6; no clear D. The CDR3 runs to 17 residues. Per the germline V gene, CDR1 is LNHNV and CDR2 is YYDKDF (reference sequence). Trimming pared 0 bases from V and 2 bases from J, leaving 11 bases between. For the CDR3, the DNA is TGTGCCACCAGCAGAGATCATGAGGTTACTGGGGCCAACGTCCTGACTTTC. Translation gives CATSRDHEVTGANVLTF.

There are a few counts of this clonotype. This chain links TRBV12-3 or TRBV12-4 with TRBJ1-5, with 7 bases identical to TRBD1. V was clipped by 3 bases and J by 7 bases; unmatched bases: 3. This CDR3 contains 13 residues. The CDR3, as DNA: TGTGCCAGCAGTTTCGGGACAGACCAGCCCCAGCATTTT. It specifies CASSFGTDQPQHF.

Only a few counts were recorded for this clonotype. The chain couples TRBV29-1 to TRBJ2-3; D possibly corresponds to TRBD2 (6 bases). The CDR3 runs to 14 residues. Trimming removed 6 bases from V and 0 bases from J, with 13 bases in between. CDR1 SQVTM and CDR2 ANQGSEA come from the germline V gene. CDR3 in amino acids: CSVVGGLSTDTQYF. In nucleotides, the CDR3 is TGCAGCGTCGTCGGAGGGCTTAGCACAGATACGCAGTATTTT.

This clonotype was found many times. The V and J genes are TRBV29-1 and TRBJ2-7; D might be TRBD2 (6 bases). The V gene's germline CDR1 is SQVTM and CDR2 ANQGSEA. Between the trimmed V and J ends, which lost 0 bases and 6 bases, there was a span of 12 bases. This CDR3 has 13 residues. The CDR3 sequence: CSVEDRLGSEQYF. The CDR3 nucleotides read TGCAGCGTTGAAGATCGACTAGGAAGCGAGCAGTACTTC.

CDR3 DNA sequence: TGTGCCAGCAGCCAAGATCCGGCGGGGGAGCAGTTCTTC. Translated: CASSQDPAGEQFF. This rearrangement joins TRBV4-2 to TRBJ2-1; D perhaps matches TRBD2 (6 bases). Trimming took off 0 bases at V and 10 bases at J, with 10 bases between the two ends. There are 13 residues in the CDR3. Germline CDR1 reads LGHNA; CDR2 reads YNFKEQ.

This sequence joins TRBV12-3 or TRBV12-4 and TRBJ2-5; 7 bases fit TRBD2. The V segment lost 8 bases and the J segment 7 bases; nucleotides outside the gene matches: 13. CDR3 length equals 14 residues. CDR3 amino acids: CASHRVAGTGTQYF. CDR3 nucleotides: TGTGCCAGCCACCGGGTAGCGGGCACTGGGACCCAGTACTTC.

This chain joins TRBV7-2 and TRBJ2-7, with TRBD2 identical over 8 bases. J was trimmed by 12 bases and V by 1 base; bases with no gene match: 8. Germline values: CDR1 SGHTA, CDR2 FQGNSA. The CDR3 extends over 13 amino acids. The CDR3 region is CASSLDRGGGWYF. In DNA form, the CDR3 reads TGTGCCAGCAGCTTAGATCGGGGGGGAGGGTGGTACTTC. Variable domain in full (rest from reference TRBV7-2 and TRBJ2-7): GAGVSQSPSNKVTEKGKDVELRCDPISGHTALYWYRQSLGQGLEFLIYFQGNSAPDKSGLPSDRFSAERTGGSVSTLTIQRTQQEDSAVYLCASSLDRGGGWYFGPGTRLTVT.

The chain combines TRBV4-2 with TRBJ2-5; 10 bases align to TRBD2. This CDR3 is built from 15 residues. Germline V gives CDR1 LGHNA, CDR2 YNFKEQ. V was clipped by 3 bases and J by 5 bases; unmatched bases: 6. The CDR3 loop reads CASSQASGGRETQYF. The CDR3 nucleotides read TGTGCCAGCAGCCAGGCTAGCGGGGGCAGGGAGACCCAGTACTTC.

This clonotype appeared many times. The CDR3 DNA follows: TGCGCCAGCAGCCTGACGAGCGGGAGCGGCTACAATGAGCAGTTCTTC. Amino acid sequence: CASSLTSGSGYNEQFF. The chain employs TRBV5-1 and TRBJ2-1, with 8 bases fitting TRBD2. Germline lookup yields CDR1 SGHRS and CDR2 YFSETQ. The CDR3 runs 16 residues. V was clipped by 4 bases and J by 3 bases; unmatched bases: 9.

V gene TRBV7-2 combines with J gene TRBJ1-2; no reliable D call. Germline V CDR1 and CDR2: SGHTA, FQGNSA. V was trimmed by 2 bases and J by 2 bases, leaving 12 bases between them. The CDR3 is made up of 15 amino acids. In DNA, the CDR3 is TGTGCCAGCAGCTTATTCCGGGATACAAACTATGGCTACACCTTC. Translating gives CASSLFRDTNYGYTF.

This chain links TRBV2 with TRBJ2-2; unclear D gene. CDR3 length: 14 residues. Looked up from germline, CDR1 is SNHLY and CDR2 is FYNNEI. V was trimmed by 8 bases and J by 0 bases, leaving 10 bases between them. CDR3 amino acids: CASYPEANTGELFF. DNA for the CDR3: TGTGCCAGCTACCCGGAAGCGAACACCGGGGAGCTGTTTTTT.

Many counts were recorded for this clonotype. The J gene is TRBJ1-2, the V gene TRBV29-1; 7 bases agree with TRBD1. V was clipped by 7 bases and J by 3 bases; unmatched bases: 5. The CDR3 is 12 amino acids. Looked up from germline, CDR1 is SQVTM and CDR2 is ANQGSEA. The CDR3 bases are TGCAGCGCCGGGACAGCGGACTATGGCTACACCTTC. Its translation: CSAGTADYGYTF.

The CDR3 sequence is CASSETGDDADEQYF. The CDR3 DNA sequence: TGTGCCAGCTCCGAGACAGGGGATGATGCGGACGAGCAGTACTTC. The rearrangement uses TRBV6-1 and TRBJ2-7; 8 positions agree with TRBD1. Germline CDR1 MNHNS, CDR2 SASEGT. The CDR3 is made up of 15 amino acids. The J segment lost 5 bases and the V segment lost 8 bases, leaving 14 bases of the junction unmatched.

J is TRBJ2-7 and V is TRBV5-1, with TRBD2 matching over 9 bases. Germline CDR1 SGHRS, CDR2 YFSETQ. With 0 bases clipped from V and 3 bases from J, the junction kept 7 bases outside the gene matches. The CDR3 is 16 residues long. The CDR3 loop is CASSLAPAGGFYEQYF. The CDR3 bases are TGCGCCAGCAGCTTGGCCCCAGCGGGGGGATTCTACGAGCAGTACTTC. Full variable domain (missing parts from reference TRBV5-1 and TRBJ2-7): KAGVTQTPRYLIKTRGQQVTLSCSPISGHRSVSWYQQTPGQGLQFLFEYFSETQRNKGNFPGRFSGRQFSNSRSEMNVSTLELGDSALYLCASSLAPAGGFYEQYFGPGTRLTVT.